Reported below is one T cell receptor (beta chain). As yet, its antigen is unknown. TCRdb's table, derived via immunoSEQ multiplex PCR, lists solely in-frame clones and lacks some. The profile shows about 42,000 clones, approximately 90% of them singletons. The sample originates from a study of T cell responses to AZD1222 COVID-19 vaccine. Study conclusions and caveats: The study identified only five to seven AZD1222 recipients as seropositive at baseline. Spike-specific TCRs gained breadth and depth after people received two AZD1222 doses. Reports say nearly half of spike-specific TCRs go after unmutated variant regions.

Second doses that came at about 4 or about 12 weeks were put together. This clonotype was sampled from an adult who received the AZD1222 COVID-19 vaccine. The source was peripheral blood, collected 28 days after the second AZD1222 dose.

The CDR3 here is CAISESKGLAEAFF. In DNA form, the CDR3 reads TGTGCCATCAGTGAGTCGAAGGGTCTCGCTGAAGCTTTCTTT. This sequence joins TRBV10-3 and TRBJ1-1; D is ambiguous. The germline CDR1 and CDR2 sequences are ENHRY and SYGVKD. The length of the CDR3 is 14 residues. The ends were cut back, 0 bases at V and 6 bases at J, with 11 bases in the middle.